These T cell receptor beta chains were read from a single sample in a study of lymphopenia after photon versus proton radiotherapy. Data came from immunoSEQ multiplex PCR; TCRdb stores just in-frame clones and leaves some out. The table includes 22,000 or so clones, around 90% detected once. Specimen: peripheral blood, collected from a patient treated with proton-based radiotherapy. These TCRs come from a woman between 65 and 79 years old with pancreatic cancer. Some clones in this sample may be carry-over from other donors' samples. The CDR3 runs from the conserved cysteine through the conserved F or W. Fields, in order: J gene, V gene, clone size, CDR3 protein. Clone size is given for some rows only: seen once, a few or many times, or a class if the clone is expanded.

j_call: TRBJ2-1
v_call: TRBV28
clone_size: .
cdr3_aa: CASSNRPYNEQFF

j_call: TRBJ2-4
v_call: TRBV18
clone_size: few
cdr3_aa: CASSPTGVVAKNIQYF

j_call: TRBJ2-3
v_call: TRBV11-3
clone_size: .
cdr3_aa: CASSQTSGVTDTQYF

j_call: TRBJ2-1
v_call: TRBV27
clone_size: .
cdr3_aa: CASSRGLAGGIYNEQFF

j_call: TRBJ1-5
v_call: TRBV19
clone_size: .
cdr3_aa: CASSGQGTQPQHF

j_call: TRBJ1-5
v_call: TRBV28
clone_size: .
cdr3_aa: CASRPQGIGDQPQHF

j_call: TRBJ2-2
v_call: TRBV6-5
clone_size: .
cdr3_aa: CASSYSRNTGELFF

j_call: TRBJ1-5
v_call: TRBV19
clone_size: .
cdr3_aa: CASSATVSGPQHF

j_call: TRBJ2-2
v_call: TRBV7-9
clone_size: .
cdr3_aa: CASSLAGGAAGELFF

j_call: TRBJ2-1
v_call: TRBV7-2
clone_size: .
cdr3_aa: CASSYTSGAYNEQFF

j_call: TRBJ2-5
v_call: TRBV5-1
clone_size: .
cdr3_aa: CASSSLEQETQYF

j_call: TRBJ2-1
v_call: TRBV19
clone_size: .
cdr3_aa: CASSLIFSSDPYNEQFF

j_call: TRBJ1-3
v_call: TRBV28
clone_size: .
cdr3_aa: CASSQAGGTYSGNTIYF

j_call: TRBJ1-2
v_call: TRBV4-1
clone_size: .
cdr3_aa: CASSQERMELSGYTF

j_call: TRBJ2-7
v_call: TRBV27
clone_size: .
cdr3_aa: CASSLSRLRGSEQYF

j_call: TRBJ2-3
v_call: TRBV10-1
clone_size: .
cdr3_aa: CASSESRPGGPFTDTQYF

j_call: TRBJ2-1
v_call: TRBV28
clone_size: .
cdr3_aa: CASSSGTSSYNEQFF

j_call: TRBJ2-2
v_call: TRBV6-6
clone_size: .
cdr3_aa: CASSRGQANTGELFF

j_call: TRBJ2-4
v_call: TRBV19
clone_size: .
cdr3_aa: CASSPWTGGSGTAKNIQYF

j_call: TRBJ2-1
v_call: TRBV19
clone_size: .
cdr3_aa: CASSMSRQNNEQFF

j_call: TRBJ2-1
v_call: TRBV11-3
clone_size: once
cdr3_aa: CASSRGTSNEQFF

j_call: TRBJ2-7
v_call: TRBV29-1
clone_size: .
cdr3_aa: CSVAVGGPLYEQYF

j_call: .
v_call: TRBV20-1
clone_size: .
cdr3_aa: CSAEGPYEQYF

j_call: TRBJ2-3
v_call: TRBV14
clone_size: .
cdr3_aa: CASSITLWRKGTDTQYF

j_call: TRBJ1-2
v_call: TRBV19
clone_size: .
cdr3_aa: CASSTLDRINYGYTF

j_call: TRBJ2-7
v_call: TRBV29-1
clone_size: .
cdr3_aa: CSVPGTDTYEQYF

j_call: TRBJ1-6
v_call: TRBV19
clone_size: .
cdr3_aa: CASSSATGVNSPLHF